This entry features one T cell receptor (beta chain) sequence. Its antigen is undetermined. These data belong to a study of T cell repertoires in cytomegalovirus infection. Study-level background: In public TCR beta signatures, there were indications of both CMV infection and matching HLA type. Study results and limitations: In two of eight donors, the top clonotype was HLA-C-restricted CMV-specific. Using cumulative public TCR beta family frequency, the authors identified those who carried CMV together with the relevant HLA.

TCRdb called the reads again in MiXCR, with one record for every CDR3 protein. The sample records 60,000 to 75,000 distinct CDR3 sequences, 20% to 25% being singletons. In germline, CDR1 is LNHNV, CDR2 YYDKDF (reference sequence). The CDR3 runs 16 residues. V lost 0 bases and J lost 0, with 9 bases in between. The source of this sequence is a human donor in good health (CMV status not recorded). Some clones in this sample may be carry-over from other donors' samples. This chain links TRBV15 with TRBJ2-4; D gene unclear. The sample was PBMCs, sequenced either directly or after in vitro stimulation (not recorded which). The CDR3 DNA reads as TGTGCCACCAGCAGAGAAACAGCGCTAGCCAAAAACATTCAGTACTTC. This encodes CATSRETALAKNIQYF.